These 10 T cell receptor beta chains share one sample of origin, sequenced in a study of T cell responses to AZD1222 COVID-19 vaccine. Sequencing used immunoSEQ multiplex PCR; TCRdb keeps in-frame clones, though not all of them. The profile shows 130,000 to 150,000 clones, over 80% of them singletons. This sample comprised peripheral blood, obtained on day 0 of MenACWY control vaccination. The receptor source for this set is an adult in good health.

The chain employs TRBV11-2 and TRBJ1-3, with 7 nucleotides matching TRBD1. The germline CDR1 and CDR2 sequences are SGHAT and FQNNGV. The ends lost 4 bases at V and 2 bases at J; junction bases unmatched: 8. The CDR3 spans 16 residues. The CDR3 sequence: CASSSTRGQAGNTIYF. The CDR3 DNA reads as TGTGCCAGCAGCTCTACAAGGGGGCAGGCTGGAAACACCATATATTTT.

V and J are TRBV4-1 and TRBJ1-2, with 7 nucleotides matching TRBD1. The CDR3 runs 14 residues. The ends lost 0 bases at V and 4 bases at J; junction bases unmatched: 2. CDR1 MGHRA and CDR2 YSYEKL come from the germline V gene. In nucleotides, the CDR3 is TGCGCCAGCAGCCAAGATTGGGACAGCTATGGCTACACCTTC. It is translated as CASSQDWDSYGYTF.

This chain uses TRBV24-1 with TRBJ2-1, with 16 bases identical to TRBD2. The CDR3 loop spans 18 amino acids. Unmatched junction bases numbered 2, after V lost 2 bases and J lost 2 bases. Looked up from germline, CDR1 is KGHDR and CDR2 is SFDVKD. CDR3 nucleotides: TGTGCCACCAGTGATTCGGGACTAGCGGGAGGGACCTACAATGAGCAGTTCTTC. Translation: CATSDSGLAGGTYNEQFF.

CDR3 amino acids: CSARTGNLAFF. The CDR3 coding sequence is TGCAGTGCTAGGACAGGGAATTTAGCTTTCTTT. This chain links TRBV20-1 with TRBJ1-1, with 7 bases fitting TRBD1. V dropped 3 bases and J dropped 10; count of bases not matched to a gene: 5. This CDR3 is 11 amino acids long. Germline V lookup: CDR1 DFQATT, CDR2 SNEGSKA (reference sequence).

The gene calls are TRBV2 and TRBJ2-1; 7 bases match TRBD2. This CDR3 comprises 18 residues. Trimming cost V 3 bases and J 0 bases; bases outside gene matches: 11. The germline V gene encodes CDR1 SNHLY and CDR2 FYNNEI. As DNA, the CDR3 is TGTGCCAGCAGTGAGCGGGGGTCTAGCCGGAGCTCCTACAATGAGCAGTTCTTC. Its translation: CASSERGSSRSSYNEQFF.

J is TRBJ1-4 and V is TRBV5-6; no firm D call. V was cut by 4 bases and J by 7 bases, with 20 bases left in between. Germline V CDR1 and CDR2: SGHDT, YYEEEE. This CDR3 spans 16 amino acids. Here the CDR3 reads CASSLWEGLEVEKLFF. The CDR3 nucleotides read TGTGCCAGCAGCCTCTGGGAAGGACTTGAGGTTGAAAAACTGTTTTTT.

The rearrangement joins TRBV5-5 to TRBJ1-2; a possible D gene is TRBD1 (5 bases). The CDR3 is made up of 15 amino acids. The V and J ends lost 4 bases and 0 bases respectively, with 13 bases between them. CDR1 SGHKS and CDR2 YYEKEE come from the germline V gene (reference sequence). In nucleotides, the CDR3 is TGTGCCAGCAGCGGCGGGGGGGATCCTAACTATGGCTACACCTTC. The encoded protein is CASSGGGDPNYGYTF.

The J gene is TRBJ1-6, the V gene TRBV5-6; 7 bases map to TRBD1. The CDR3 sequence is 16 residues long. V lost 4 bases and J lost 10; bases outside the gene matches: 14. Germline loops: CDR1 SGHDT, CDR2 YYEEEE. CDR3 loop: CASSPQGQSLGSPLHF. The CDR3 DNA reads TGTGCCAGCAGCCCCCAGGGACAGTCTCTAGGATCACCCCTCCACTTT. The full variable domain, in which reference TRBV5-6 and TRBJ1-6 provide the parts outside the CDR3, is DAGVTQSPTHLIKTRGQQVTLRCSPKSGHDTVSWYQQALGQGPQFIFQYYEEEERQRGNFPDRFSGHQFPNYSSELNVNALLLGDSALYLCASSPQGQSLGSPLHFGNGTRLTVT.

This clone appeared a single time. DNA for the CDR3: TGTGCCAGCAGCCCTGACACTGAAGCTTTCTTT. Its translation: CASSPDTEAFF. The J gene is TRBJ1-1, the V gene TRBV12-3 or TRBV12-4; unclear D gene. The CDR3 loop spans 11 amino acids. V dropped 6 bases and J dropped 3 bases, with 5 bases sitting between them.

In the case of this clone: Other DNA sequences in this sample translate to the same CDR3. CDR3 sequence reads: CASSIAPNTEAFF. DNA for the CDR3: TGTGCCAGTAGTATAGCCCCCAACACTGAAGCTTTCTTT. The rearrangement joins TRBV19 to TRBJ1-1; D call uncertain. The V end was cut by 1 base, the J end by 2 bases, with 5 bases between. The CDR3 consists of 13 residues. Germline CDR1 is LNHDA and CDR2 is SQIVND (reference sequence).